This T cell receptor (beta chain) was recorded in a study of beta chain features in type 1 diabetes listed by TCRdb under 2018. Describing the broader study: No differences in mean age, gender distribution, total cell number or subset yield were found between patients and healthy donors. A total of 90 million to 130 million sorted cells were examined across all samples, and a strong correlation was observed between cell number per subset and RNA yield. In the study, recently diagnosed type 1 diabetes patients and matched healthy donors were compared on the TCRB repertoires of their sorted circulating CD4+ T cell subsets. Regulatory and stem cell-like memory subsets were isolated from only 8 patients and roughly eight healthy donors, whereas naive and central memory subsets came from all 30 or so donors.

The entire amount of isolated RNA was reverse transcribed using the High Capacity cDNA Reverse Transcription Kit, so the sequenced TCRB transcripts were expressed ones. Naive, central memory and regulatory T cell samples underwent deep immunoSEQ sequencing, averaging roughly 3.4 million total reads per sample. After sorted cells were lysed in RLT buffer, RNA was extracted with DNase-treated RNeasy Micro or Mini kits, with the choice depending on cell number. Each cell subset was processed on its own to prevent cross-contamination, while patient and healthy donor samples were processed together. The immunoSEQ multiplex PCR was used to amplify TCRB sequences from cDNA, generating 87-bp fragments that spanned the CDR3 region. Amplicons were sequenced on the Illumina HiSeq platform. Regarding the original processing steps: Synthetic template baselines were used to correct PCR bias computationally, reads within Hamming distance 2 were collapsed together, and singletons that could not be merged were discarded. Reads were aligned to IMGT to assign V, D and J genes, CDR3 length, and insertions or deletions at six rearrangement sites. Clonotype counts were normalized to sorted cell number within each subset before computing true diversity and Gini coefficients with the tcR R package. The overlap coefficient, calculated on TCRB nucleotide sequences, was used to quantify repertoire sharing. Here the immuneACCESS table is served through TCRdb, limited to in-frame sequences with V and J called. Missing clones are a known gap in these copies; in checked studies unresolved V genes cover under half, and the rest lacks a known reason. V and J calls plus clone size are reproduced from that table; the DNA served to infer D and trimming. Counted in this sample were 20,000 to 30,000 clones; about 69% of them appeared once. Jointly, the top ten make up around 4% of the sample.

Each donor gave one peripheral blood draw, approximately 0.11 L on average, collected into heparinised tubes. Using a panel that included CD45RO, CCR7, CD25, CD127, CD95 and CD27, naive, central memory, regulatory and stem cell-like memory CD4+ T cells were sorted on a BD FACSAria II. Every sorted population had a purity above 98%. Right away, PBMCs were isolated by Lymphoprep density gradient centrifugation and were stained directly, with no culture step. So that batch effects would be minimized, each experiment stained and sorted samples in pairs, pairing one healthy donor with one patient. Summary of the overall study and its limitations: In all four CD4+ subsets, TCRB CDR3 length was moderately but significantly shorter in type 1 diabetes patients. Fewer insertions and more nucleotide deletions at VDJ recombination sites were observed in patients with type 1 diabetes, implying thymic rearrangement abnormalities. The naive, central memory and regulatory TCRB repertoires appeared to resemble one another more closely among patients than among healthy donors. Shorter templates might have been favored by PCR, but patient and control samples were amplified and corrected together, so both groups would have been affected equally by any skew. Only small numbers of individuals were included in the HLA sub-analyses, which left unresolved whether HLA type had any influence on TCRB rearrangement. Because cDNA rather than genomic DNA was sequenced, highly expressing activated cells could have been over-represented, although no difference in activation and CD3 levels was found between groups.

Inclusive of the bounding cysteine and phenylalanine, the CDR3 is 14 residues long. Only the CDR3 region is kept as DNA, spanning 42 bases read in frame from base 1. The germline V gene (reference sequence) sets CDR1 to WNHNN and CDR2 to SYGVQD. V is pared back by 8 bases and J by 0 bases, with 11 bases lying between the germline termini. A remark on this clone: Its antigen is unknown. No base-level quality is on record; no much larger clone is a single base apart.

The chain is assembled from TRBV10-1 and TRBJ2-1; no D segment can be confidently identified. The source of this sequence is a man younger than 35 with type 1 diabetes. Input material: Tregs from blood. According to the study, the label for this sample's cell subset or site signals: regulatory CD4+ T cells. CDR3 reads: CASSSASSYNEQFF. In nucleotides, the sequence is TGCGCCAGCTCCAGCGCGAGCTCCTACAATGAGCAGTTCTTC.